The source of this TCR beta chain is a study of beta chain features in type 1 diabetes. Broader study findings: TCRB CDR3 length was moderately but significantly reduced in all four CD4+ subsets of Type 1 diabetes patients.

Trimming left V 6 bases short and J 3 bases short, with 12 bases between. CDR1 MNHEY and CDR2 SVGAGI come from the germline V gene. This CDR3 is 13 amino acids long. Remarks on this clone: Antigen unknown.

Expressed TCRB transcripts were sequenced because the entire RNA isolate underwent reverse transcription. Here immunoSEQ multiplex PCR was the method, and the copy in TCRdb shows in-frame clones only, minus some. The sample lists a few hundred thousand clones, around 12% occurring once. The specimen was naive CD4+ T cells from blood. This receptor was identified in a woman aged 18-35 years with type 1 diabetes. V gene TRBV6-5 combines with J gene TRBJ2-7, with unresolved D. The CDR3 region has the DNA TGTGCCAGCAGATTGACTCTCGACTACGAGCAGTACTTC. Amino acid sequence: CASRLTLDYEQYF.